The source of this TCR beta chain is a study of OX40 agonist ivuxolimab in advanced cancers. Whole-study context: Patients were given ivuxolimab, an antibody that agonizes OX40 (CD134). Past anti-PD-1, anti-PD-L1 or anti-CTLA-4 therapy was accepted, and roughly 37% had received some.

Measured with immunoSEQ multiplex PCR; TCRdb has only the in-frame clones, and not every one. The repertoire includes about 56,000 clones, around 82% of them detected once, and about 3.8% sits in the top ten. CDR3 size: 14 residues. In germline, CDR1 is SGHTA, CDR2 FQGNSA. V trimming: 6 bases; J trimming: 4 bases; junction bases outside the gene matches: 5. The TCR originated in an adult with an advanced solid tumor such as melanoma, head and neck, liver or kidney cancer. The material was CD4+ or CD8+ T cells sorted from blood, obtained in a trial of the OX40 agonist ivuxolimab. The chain employs TRBV7-2 and TRBJ2-3; TRBD2 matches 9 bases. The CDR3 DNA reads as TGTGCCAGCAGGATAGCGGGAGCCCCAGATACGCAGTATTTT. This sequence encodes CASRIAGAPDTQYF.